This T cell receptor beta chain was observed in a study of CD8 T cells in ankylosing spondylitis. The junction had 5 bases not matched to a gene; V was cut back by 6 bases and J by 5 bases. This CDR3 is built from 14 residues. Germline CDR1 and CDR2: MNHNS and SASEGT. This clonotype appeared a few times. TCRdb fed the 5' RACE reads into MiXCR, producing one record per CDR3 protein. Of about 340,000 distinct CDR3 sequences listed, roughly 14% are singletons. Sequencing was performed on blood, either unsorted or a sorted T cell fraction (not recorded which). The TCR originated in a male donor with ankylosing spondylitis or in good health (not recorded which). This sequence joins TRBV6-1 and TRBJ2-3; 10 nucleotides match TRBD2. This CDR3 reads CASREGLARDTQYF. The DNA of the CDR3 is TGTGCCAGCAGGGAGGGACTAGCGCGAGATACGCAGTATTTT.